The source of this T cell receptor beta chain is a study of OX40 agonist ivuxolimab in advanced cancers. The J segment lost 1 base and the V segment lost 5 bases, leaving 4 bases of the junction unmatched. Germline V gene lookup returns CDR1 GTSNPN and CDR2 SVGIG (reference sequence). The CDR3 is made up of 13 amino acids. This clone has only one observation. The table came from immunoSEQ multiplex PCR; TCRdb's copy has only in-frame clones and leaves some out. The table shows tens of thousands of clones, with more than 75% occurring only once. The rearrangement joins TRBV30 to TRBJ1-1; 7 bases are shared with TRBD1. The sequence was collected from an adult with an advanced solid tumor such as melanoma, head and neck, liver or kidney cancer. The specimen comprised CD4+ or CD8+ T cells sorted from blood, sampled in a trial of the OX40 agonist ivuxolimab. The CDR3 sequence is CAWGGQRNTEAFF. As DNA, the CDR3 is TGTGCCTGGGGGGGACAGAGGAACACTGAAGCTTTCTTT.